What follows are 22 T cell receptor beta chains derived from one specimen sequenced in a study of early T cells in non-severe SARS-CoV-2 infection. MiXCR, applied by TCRdb to the 5' RACE reads, yields one record per CDR3 protein. Of about 80,000 distinct CDR3 sequences in the sample, over 10% were seen once. Specimen: whole blood. The source of these receptors is an adult who was a healthcare worker with PCR-confirmed SARS-CoV-2 infection or an uninfected control (not recorded which).

This clonotype was counted between two and nine times. The chain combines TRBV12-3 or TRBV12-4 with TRBJ1-5; tentatively, D is TRBD1 (5 bases). Trimming stripped 2 bases from V and 5 bases from J, with 19 bases between. This CDR3 spans 17 amino acids. Here the CDR3 DNA reads TGTGCCAGCAGTTTACAGGGTTCGCTTGGGTTGGATCAGCCCCAGCATTTT. It yields the protein CASSLQGSLGLDQPQHF.

This clonotype was observed many times. The chain uses TRBV5-1 and TRBJ2-7, with 7 bases aligning to TRBD2. V dropped 5 bases and J dropped 3; count of bases not matched to a gene: 11. This CDR3 comprises 15 residues. Germline CDR1 is SGHRS and CDR2 is YFSETQ. Here the CDR3 reads CASRALGGKIYEQYF. CDR3 DNA: TGCGCCAGCAGGGCCCTGGGAGGGAAAATCTACGAGCAGTACTTC.

This clonotype came up a few times. The V gene is TRBV7-9, the J gene TRBJ1-2; D unclear. This CDR3 is 13 amino acids long. CDR1 SEHNR and CDR2 FQNEAQ come from the germline V gene (reference sequence). Trimming took off 7 bases at V and 4 bases at J, with 13 bases between the two ends. CDR3 nucleotides: TGTGCCAGCACCCCGACTGGGAGCTATGGCTACACCTTC. It is translated as CASTPTGSYGYTF.

The chain couples TRBV27 to TRBJ1-1; D is undetermined. Trimming took 3 bases from V and 3 from J, leaving 8 bases between them. Per the germline V gene, CDR1 is MNHEY and CDR2 is SMNVEV (reference sequence). CDR3 length: 13 amino acids. The CDR3 is CASSFGEYTEAFF. For the CDR3, the DNA is TGTGCCAGCAGTTTCGGGGAATACACTGAAGCTTTCTTT.

This clonotype has a handful of counts. The V call is TRBV20-1, the J call TRBJ2-1; TRBD2 matches 12 bases. Germline values: CDR1 DFQATT, CDR2 SNEGSKA (reference sequence). The CDR3 contains 14 residues. Germline trimming cut 8 bases from V and 0 bases from J; bases unmatched to any gene: 2. This CDR3 reads CSLAGGSSYNEQFF. The DNA of the CDR3 is TGCAGTCTAGCGGGAGGGAGCTCCTACAATGAGCAGTTCTTC.

The rearrangement uses TRBV3-1 and TRBJ1-1; 8 bases map to TRBD1. V dropped 1 base and J dropped 6; count of bases not matched to a gene: 4. CDR3 size: 14 residues. Germline V lookup: CDR1 LGHDT, CDR2 YNNKEL (reference sequence). CDR3 DNA sequence: TGTGCCAGCAGCCAAGCAGACAGGGGACCTGAAGCTTTCTTT. Protein sequence: CASSQADRGPEAFF. Filled out from reference TRBV3-1 and TRBJ1-1, the complete variable domain reads DTAVSQTPKYLVTQMGNDKSIKCEQNLGHDTMYWYKQDSKKFLKIMFSYNNKELIINETVPNRFSPKSPDKAHLNLHINSLELGDSAVYFCASSQADRGPEAFFGQGTRLTVV.

About this clonotype: Because it lacks the conserved phenylalanine or tryptophan at the end, this CDR3 is likely a read error. The V and J genes are TRBV20-1 and TRBJ2-1; a weak D match, TRBD1 (6 bases). V gave up 3 bases and J gave up 4 bases, with 13 bases separating them. CDR3 length: 14 residues. Germline V gene lookup returns CDR1 DFQATT and CDR2 SNEGSKA (reference sequence). The CDR3 nucleotides read TGCAGTGCTAGTGCGGCAGGGGATTACAATGAGCAGTTCTCC. Translation: CSASAAGDYNEQFS.

This clonotype has a handful of counts. This sequence joins TRBV27 and TRBJ2-3, with D possibly being TRBD2 (6 bases). Per germline, CDR1 MNHEY and CDR2 SMNVEV (reference sequence). This CDR3 comprises 16 residues. Trimming cost V 4 bases and J 6 bases, with 20 bases left between them. The CDR3 nucleotides are TGTGCCAGCAGTTCTATGGACTATTCCCGGCGCGATACGCAGTATTTT. Its protein product is CASSSMDYSRRDTQYF.

This chain joins TRBV28 and TRBJ2-1; 11 bases fit TRBD2. There are 15 residues in the CDR3. Germline V gene data show CDR1 as MDHEN and CDR2 as SYDVKM. With V trimmed by 6 bases and J by 8 bases, 9 bases remained unmatched. The CDR3 sequence: CASRSGLAGLDEQFF. CDR3 bases: TGTGCCAGCAGATCCGGACTAGCGGGCTTGGATGAGCAGTTCTTC. The full variable domain, in which reference TRBV28 and TRBJ2-1 provide the parts outside the CDR3, is DVKVTQSSRYLVKRTGEKVFLECVQDMDHENMFWYRQDPGLGLRLIYFSYDVKMKEKGDIPEGYSVSREKKERFSLILESASTNQTSMYLCASRSGLAGLDEQFFGPGTRLTVL.

This clonotype was found a few times. V is TRBV29-1 and J is TRBJ2-3; either TRBD1 or TRBD2 may fit D (6 bases each). The CDR3 sequence is 10 residues long. The V and J ends lost 7 bases and 6 bases respectively, with 8 bases between them. The germline V gene encodes CDR1 SQVTM and CDR2 ANQGSEA. The CDR3 loop is CSGGADTQYF. The CDR3 DNA reads as TGCAGCGGGGGGGCGGATACGCAGTATTTT.

Only a few counts were recorded for this clonotype. The chain combines TRBV12-3 or TRBV12-4 with TRBJ1-1; D is ambiguous. The CDR3 covers 13 residues. The V gene lost 5 bases and the J gene lost 2 bases, with 9 bases spanning the gap. This chain's CDR3 is CASSLGRNTEAFF. In nucleotides, the CDR3 is TGTGCCAGCAGTCTTGGGAGAAACACTGAAGCTTTCTTT.

At least ten counts were recorded for this clonotype. In nucleotides, the CDR3 is TGTGCCAGCAGCTTGACAGGAAAATACGAGCAGTACTTC. Translated, it gives CASSLTGKYEQYF. The chain carries TRBV28 and TRBJ2-7; a possible D gene is TRBD1 (6 bases). Trimming removed 6 bases from V and 4 bases from J, with 13 bases in between. This CDR3 comprises 13 residues. Germline V gene data show CDR1 as MDHEN and CDR2 as SYDVKM.

This rearrangement joins TRBV27 to TRBJ2-3, with 8 bases that match TRBD2. Unmatched junction bases numbered 6, after V lost 6 bases and J lost 4 bases. CDR1 is MNHEY, CDR2 SMNVEV, per germline (reference sequence). The CDR3 covers 14 residues. CDR3 bases: TGTGCCAGCAGCACACTAGCGGATCCAGATACGCAGTATTTT. It codes for CASSTLADPDTQYF.

The CDR3 coding sequence is TGTGCCAGCAGCCAAGAGCCCGGGGGACAAGAGACCCAGTACTTC. Translation: CASSQEPGGQETQYF. The chain has TRBV3-1 and TRBJ2-5, with D perhaps TRBD2 (6 bases). V gave up 0 bases and J gave up 2 bases, with 10 bases separating them. The CDR3 contains 15 residues. Germline V CDR1 and CDR2: LGHDT, YNNKEL (reference sequence).

This clonotype was found many times. The V call is TRBV6-6, the J call TRBJ2-1; weak D call: TRBD2 (5 bases). Germline values: CDR1 MNHNY, CDR2 SVGAGI (reference sequence). This CDR3 contains 14 residues. Trimming shortened V by 4 bases and J by 1 base, and 8 bases separated the two germline ends. Here the CDR3 DNA reads TGTGCCAGCAGTTGGGAGACGTCCTACAATGAGCAGTTCTTC. It encodes CASSWETSYNEQFF.

The rearrangement joins TRBV19 to TRBJ2-2; TRBD1 matches 8 bases. CDR1 is LNHDA, CDR2 SQIVND, per germline (reference sequence). Trimming removed 5 bases from V and 3 bases from J; junction bases left unmatched: 5. CDR3 length equals 15 residues. CDR3 coding DNA: TGTGCCAGTAGTCCCAGGGGGCACGACACCGGGGAGCTGTTTTTT. Its translation is CASSPRGHDTGELFF.

As DNA, the CDR3 is TGCAGTGCTATAGACAGGGGAGAAGAGACCCAGTACTTC. Translating it yields CSAIDRGEETQYF. The chain joins TRBV20-1 to TRBJ2-5; 8 nucleotides line up with TRBD1. Germline loops: CDR1 DFQATT, CDR2 SNEGSKA (reference sequence). This CDR3 comprises 13 residues. J was trimmed by 3 bases and V by 4 bases; bases with no gene match: 4.

This clonotype was seen at least ten times. J is TRBJ2-7 and V is TRBV7-9; D not certain. The germline V and J ends were trimmed by 4 bases and 0 bases, with 10 bases remaining between them. This CDR3 comprises 14 residues. Germline V gene data show CDR1 as SEHNR and CDR2 as FQNEAQ (reference sequence). The CDR3 loop is CASSSTVTSYEQYF. The CDR3, as DNA: TGTGCCAGCAGCTCAACAGTGACCTCCTACGAGCAGTACTTC. Full variable domain (remainder filled in from reference TRBV7-9 and TRBJ2-7): DTGVSQNPRHKITKRGQNVTFRCDPISEHNRLYWYRQTLGQGPEFLTYFQNEAQLEKSRLLSDRFSAERPKGSFSTLEIQRTEQGDSAMYLCASSSTVTSYEQYFGPGTRLTVT.

This clonotype came up many times. The rearrangement links TRBV24-1 to TRBJ1-1; the D is unclear. CDR1 and CDR2 (germline): KGHDR, SFDVKD. This CDR3 contains 13 residues. V dropped 4 bases and J dropped 4 bases, with 9 bases sitting between them. The CDR3 spells CATSEASGTEAFF. The CDR3 region has the DNA TGTGCCACCAGTGAGGCGAGCGGCACTGAAGCTTTCTTT.

The CDR3 here is CASSLGVLPGGYGYTF. As DNA, the CDR3 is TGTGCCAGCAGCTTGGGAGTTCTTCCTGGTGGCTATGGCTACACCTTC. The gene calls are TRBV5-5 and TRBJ1-2, with D unclear. Per the germline V gene, CDR1 is SGHKS and CDR2 is YYEKEE (reference sequence). V shed 0 bases and J shed 4 bases, with 16 bases lying between them. The CDR3 runs 16 residues. Full variable domain (rest looked up from reference TRBV5-5 and TRBJ1-2): DAGVTQSPTHLIKTRGQQVTLRCSPISGHKSVSWYQQVLGQGPQFIFQYYEKEERGRGNFPDRFSARQFPNYSSELNVNALLLGDSALYLCASSLGVLPGGYGYTFGSGTRLTVV.

This clonotype turned up a few times. The chain combines TRBV28 with TRBJ2-7; D ambiguous. In germline, CDR1 is MDHEN, CDR2 SYDVKM. The CDR3 contains 11 residues. V was trimmed by 5 bases and J by 6 bases, leaving 8 bases between them. In DNA form, the CDR3 reads TGTGCCAGCAGTCCACTTCGCGAGCAGTACTTC. Translation: CASSPLREQYF.

The V gene is TRBV9, the J gene TRBJ1-3; D is unclear. Germline V lookup: CDR1 SGDLS, CDR2 YYNGEE. The CDR3 consists of 14 residues. V dropped 0 bases and J dropped 3 bases, with 7 bases sitting between them. CDR3 nucleotide sequence: TGTGCCAGCAGCGTAGGGAGCCATGGAAACACCATATATTTT. Residues: CASSVGSHGNTIYF.